The clone carrying this T cell receptor beta chain appeared many times. This sample is part of a study of low-dose radiotherapy and immunotherapy resistance in tumors. At the level of the study: Cohort 1 was given 0.5 Gy fractions every 2 weeks, 6.5 Gy in total.

Primers used for first-strand cDNA, a TRAV- and TRBV-specific set, covered both alpha and beta chains. TCRs were put through approximately 20 PCR cycles of amplification with Phusion. A constant-region primer and the V-primer adapter served as the primer pair. From the reads, TCRdb called clonotypes with MiXCR, one entry per CDR3 protein. The table lists 60,000 to 90,000 distinct CDR3 sequences, 31% of them singletons. The CDR3 is made up of 13 amino acids. V lost 7 bases and J lost 3, with 12 bases in between. The time point was: before trial treatment. Sequences were derived from PBMCs, sampled before treatment. The origin of this receptor is a female donor with ovarian cancer. The genes are TRBV12-3 or TRBV12-4 and TRBJ1-2; maybe TRBD1 (6 bases). This CDR3 is CASIGDTDYGYTF. In DNA form, the CDR3 reads TGTGCCAGCATCGGGGACACCGACTATGGCTACACCTTC.